Below are 8 T cell receptor beta chains sequenced from a single sample in a study of long-term antiretroviral therapy in people with HIV. At the survey level, the v3.0 immunoSEQ assay was run. TCRdb's copy holds only in-frame clones and misses some; the assay was immunoSEQ multiplex PCR. The top ten hold 15% to 20% of the sample, which has 8,500 to 14,000 clones, about 89% seen once. Sequencing was performed on unsorted PBMCs, taken 0.2 years before starting antiretroviral therapy. The receptors shown here come from a woman aged 35 to 49 with HIV.

The chain recombines TRBV9 with TRBJ2-3; tentatively, D is TRBD1 (6 bases). This CDR3 comprises 16 residues. Looked up from germline, CDR1 is SGDLS and CDR2 is YYNGEE. Between the trimmed V and J ends, which lost 0 bases and 8 bases, there was a span of 19 bases. The CDR3 DNA reads TGTGCCAGCAGCGTAGGAGGCAGGGGCGATTTTGGTACGCAGTATTTT. This translates into CASSVGGRGDFGTQYF.

V and J are TRBV19 and TRBJ1-5; D is undetermined. The germline V gene encodes CDR1 LNHDA and CDR2 SQIVND (reference sequence). The CDR3 is 14 amino acids. V was trimmed by 5 bases and J by 3 bases, leaving 11 bases between them. CDR3 sequence (DNA): TGTGCCAGTAGTTGGTCGTCAGACAATCAGCCCCAGCATTTT. This sequence encodes CASSWSSDNQPQHF. Filled out from reference TRBV19 and TRBJ1-5, the complete variable domain reads DGGITQSPKYLFRKEGQNVTLSCEQNLNHDAMYWYRQDPGQGLRLIYYSQIVNDFQKGDIAEGYSVSREKKESFPLTVTSAQKNPTAFYLCASSWSSDNQPQHFGDGTRLSIL.

The V gene is TRBV19, the J gene TRBJ1-2, with 8 bases identical to TRBD1. This CDR3 is 16 amino acids long. Per germline, CDR1 LNHDA and CDR2 SQIVND (reference sequence). The V and J ends lost 1 base and 3 bases, in that order; junction bases with no gene match: 7. CDR3 residues: CASSIGGRGRHYGYTF. The CDR3 DNA follows: TGTGCCAGTAGTATAGGCGGCAGGGGGCGACACTATGGCTACACCTTC.

The V call is TRBV5-1, the J call TRBJ2-3, with no clear D. This CDR3 has 14 amino acids. Looked up from germline, CDR1 is SGHRS and CDR2 is YFSETQ. Trimming took 0 bases from V and 2 from J, leaving 7 bases between them. CDR3 coding DNA: TGCGCCAGCAGCTTGGGGGCCCACACAGATACGCAGTATTTT. Its protein product is CASSLGAHTDTQYF.

This chain uses TRBV18 with TRBJ2-7; D not resolved. CDR3 length: 14 residues. The V end was cut by 0 bases, the J end by 1 base, with 7 bases between. The germline V gene has CDR1 KGHSH and CDR2 LQKENI. The CDR3 DNA is TGTGCCAGCTCACCACCGGTCAGTTCCTACGAGCAGTACTTC. Amino acid sequence: CASSPPVSSYEQYF.

This clone was counted once. The chain joins TRBV19 to TRBJ2-3; the match to TRBD1 covers 7 bases. V gave up 4 bases and J gave up 0 bases; unmatched junction bases: 7. Germline V lookup: CDR1 LNHDA, CDR2 SQIVND (reference sequence). The CDR3 runs 16 residues. CDR3 coding DNA: TGTGCCAGTAGTACTTTAACAGGGGTCAGCACAGATACGCAGTATTTT. Its protein is CASSTLTGVSTDTQYF. Supplemented by reference TRBV19 and TRBJ2-3, the full variable domain reads DGGITQSPKYLFRKEGQNVTLSCEQNLNHDAMYWYRQDPGQGLRLIYYSQIVNDFQKGDIAEGYSVSREKKESFPLTVTSAQKNPTAFYLCASSTLTGVSTDTQYFGPGTRLTVL.

V is TRBV11-1 and J is TRBJ2-2; tentative D call: TRBD1 (6 bases). Germline V CDR1 and CDR2: SGHAT, FQDESV (reference sequence). V was cut by 4 bases and J by 6 bases, with 9 bases left in between. There are 13 residues in the CDR3. In DNA form, the CDR3 reads TGTGCCAGCAGCTCAAACAGGGCCGGGGAGCTGTTTTTT. Its translation: CASSSNRAGELFF.

The gene calls are TRBV14 and TRBJ1-3; unclear D gene. This CDR3 comprises 13 residues. V was trimmed by 3 bases and J by 4 bases, leaving 7 bases between them. Per germline, CDR1 SGHDN and CDR2 FVKESK. CDR3 amino acids: CASSQTGGNTIYF. CDR3 nucleotides: TGTGCCAGCAGCCAGACGGGCGGAAACACCATATATTTT.